The 14 T cell receptor beta chains reported below all come from one sample, sequenced in a study of graft-versus-host responses after intestinal transplantation. Sequencing was performed with immunoSEQ multiplex PCR; in TCRdb, only in-frame clones are kept and a portion is missing. The sample records 20,000 or so clones, 30% to 40% being singletons. Each mixed lymphocyte reaction held about 200,000 CFSE-labeled responders and about 200,000 irradiated violet-dye-labeled stimulators. The specimen was alloreactive CD8+ T cells from a mixed lymphocyte reaction culture, collected before intestinal transplant. Indicated subset: CFSE-low proliferating T cells sorted from approximately 6-day pre-transplant mixed lymphocyte reaction (GvH or HvG direction). These receptors originate from a human patient who received an intestinal transplant.

The J gene is TRBJ2-7, the V gene TRBV4-1; D is undetermined. The CDR3 contains 13 residues. CDR1 and CDR2 from the germline V gene are MGHRA and YSYEKL. Trimming removed 1 base from V and 5 bases from J, with 9 bases in between. The CDR3 nucleotides read TGCGCCAGCAGCCAAGTAGGCAGGCACGAGCAGTACTTC. Translation gives CASSQVGRHEQYF.

V and J are TRBV11-2 and TRBJ1-6, with 9 nucleotides matching TRBD1. The CDR3 has 15 residues. Trimming removed 1 base from V and 10 bases from J; junction bases left unmatched: 5. Germline CDR1 reads SGHAT; CDR2 reads FQNNGV. CDR3 amino acids: CASSLGTGGESPLHF. The CDR3 DNA is TGTGCCAGCAGCTTAGGAACAGGGGGCGAATCACCCCTCCACTTT.

This clone was observed once. Other DNA sequences in this sample translate to the same CDR3. This chain joins TRBV6-5 and TRBJ2-7; D may be TRBD1 (5 bases). V was trimmed by 2 bases and J by 4 bases, leaving 9 bases between them. Germline-derived CDR1 and CDR2 are MNHEY and SVGAGI. This CDR3 is 13 amino acids long. DNA of the CDR3: TGTGCCAGCAGTTACGCTCAGGGTTACGAGCAGTACTTC. This codes for CASSYAQGYEQYF.

V usage is TRBV4-1 and J usage is TRBJ2-5; 7 bases are a match to TRBD2. The CDR3 covers 15 residues. Germline trimming cut 0 bases from V and 5 bases from J; bases unmatched to any gene: 6. CDR1 MGHRA and CDR2 YSYEKL come from the germline V gene. CDR3 bases: TGCGCCAGCAGCCAAGATCTAGGACTAGGGGAGACCCAGTACTTC. Protein product: CASSQDLGLGETQYF.

This clone is categorized as medium-sized. CDR3 sequence: CASELLSGRAGGELFF. CDR3 bases: TGTGCCAGTGAACTTCTCAGCGGGAGGGCCGGCGGGGAGCTGTTTTTT. The gene calls are TRBV19 and TRBJ2-2; 10 bases align to TRBD2. Germline lookup yields CDR1 LNHDA and CDR2 SQIVND (reference sequence). The CDR3 spans 16 residues. Trimming took 8 bases from V and 7 from J; bases not matched to a gene: 13.

By share, this clone ranks as medium-sized. The rearrangement joins TRBV10-2 to TRBJ2-7, with 7 nucleotides matching TRBD1. V lost 10 bases to trimming and J lost 0 bases; unmatched junction nucleotides: 18. The CDR3 has 17 residues. From germline, CDR1 is WSHSY and CDR2 SAAADI. The CDR3 sequence: CANPGDTPGQSSYEQYF. The CDR3 DNA reads TGCGCCAATCCCGGGGACACGCCGGGACAGTCCTCCTACGAGCAGTACTTC.

The chain is built from TRBV23-1 and TRBJ1-3; possible D gene TRBD1, 6 bases. TRBV23-1 qualifies as an ORF whose function is uncertain. The V end was cut by 4 bases, the J end by 0 bases, with 16 bases between. This CDR3 has 17 amino acids. The chain's CDR3 is CASSRDKGCLSGNTIYF. The CDR3 DNA follows: TGCGCCAGCAGTCGGGACAAAGGCTGTCTCTCTGGAAACACCATATATTTT.

This clone was counted only a few times. CDR3 bases: TGTGCCAGCAGCTTAGGGGAAGACTCCTACGAGCAGTACTTC. This translates into CASSLGEDSYEQYF. The J gene is TRBJ2-7, the V gene TRBV7-6; D remains ambiguous. Germline loops: CDR1 SGHVS, CDR2 FNYEAQ. Trimming left V 1 base short and J 0 bases short, with 7 bases between. The CDR3 is made up of 14 amino acids.

The sample holds a few counts of this clone. The chain couples TRBV2 to TRBJ1-4; TRBD1 is a possible D gene (5 bases). Deletions cut 7 bases from V and 5 bases from J, with 20 bases between. The germline gives CDR1 SNHLY, CDR2 FYNNEI. The length of the CDR3 is 16 residues. CDR3: CASNGGEDVVNEKLFF. CDR3 in DNA: TGTGCCAGCAACGGAGGGGAGGACGTTGTGAATGAAAAACTGTTTTTT.

The chain is built from TRBV27 and TRBJ2-3, with 11 bases matching TRBD2. The CDR3 totals 16 residues. J was trimmed by 0 bases and V by 7 bases; bases with no gene match: 6. Germline V gene data show CDR1 as MNHEY and CDR2 as SMNVEV (reference sequence). DNA for the CDR3: TGTGCCAGCAACCAACTAGCGGGGGTTAGCACAGATACGCAGTATTTT. This encodes CASNQLAGVSTDTQYF.

The chain uses TRBV11-2 and TRBJ2-7; D is tentatively TRBD1 or TRBD2 (5 bases each). CDR3 length: 15 amino acids. Trimming shortened V by 5 bases and J by 1 base, and 15 bases separated the two germline ends. Per the germline V gene, CDR1 is SGHAT and CDR2 is FQNNGV. This CDR3 is CASSVSGTDSYEQYF. CDR3 bases: TGTGCCAGCAGCGTATCCGGGACGGATTCCTACGAGCAGTACTTC.

The chain recombines TRBV7-9 with TRBJ1-1; D remains ambiguous. The CDR3 is made up of 15 amino acids. CDR1 and CDR2 from the germline V gene are SEHNR and FQNEAQ (reference sequence). V was shortened by 1 base and J by 0 bases, with 9 bases between the two germline ends. Here the CDR3 reads CASSLVEGMNTEAFF. The CDR3 DNA reads as TGTGCCAGCAGCTTAGTGGAGGGTATGAACACTGAAGCTTTCTTT.

This sequence joins TRBV5-4 and TRBJ2-1, with 8 positions matching TRBD2. Trimming cost V 5 bases and J 4 bases; bases outside gene matches: 8. The CDR3 sequence is 15 residues long. From germline, CDR1 is SGHNT and CDR2 YYREEE (reference sequence). The CDR3 coding sequence is TGTGCCAGCAGTCCCCCAGCGGGGGAATACAATGAGCAGTTCTTC. This encodes CASSPPAGEYNEQFF.

The chain carries TRBV5-5 and TRBJ2-7; TRBD1 agrees at 10 bases. The CDR3 is made up of 14 amino acids. Germline V lookup: CDR1 SGHKS, CDR2 YYEKEE (reference sequence). The J segment lost 5 bases and the V segment lost 3 bases, leaving 5 bases of the junction unmatched. CDR3 bases: TGTGCCAGCAGCTCAGGACAGGGGGACGACGAGCAGTACTTC. It specifies CASSSGQGDDEQYF.